A single T cell receptor beta chain is shown here with its context. Its antigen is currently unknown. This entry belongs to a study of shared clonotypes between healthy human individuals. Background on the study: CD8 memory received one plate per donor, CD8 naive two, CD4 memory three and CD4 naive three. Overall study findings and caveats: Memory subsets generally showed lower estimated richness than naive subsets. Researchers sampled blood only, noting tissue repertoires likely differ.

Study processing details: Filtering differed for immunoSEQ, which gave only junction sequences without quality scores. Assay: immunoSEQ multiplex PCR; the TCRdb copy retains only in-frame clones and omits some. The D gene and trimming were derived from the DNA, and the V and J assignments and clone size from that table. This repertoire shows about 580,000 clones, 98% found once; its top ten account for less than 0.35%. Terminally differentiated effector memory CD45RA+ cells were left out of the naive CD8 fraction, which was CD45RO-negative and positively selected for CCR7. The CDR3 loop spans 14 amino acids. With 2 bases clipped from V and 3 bases from J, the junction kept 1 base outside the gene matches. Per the germline V gene, CDR1 is SGHVS and CDR2 is FNYEAQ.

Material: naive CD8+ T cells sorted from blood. This chain joins TRBV7-6 and TRBJ2-5, with 9 bases aligning to TRBD2. The TCR originated in a man aged 30 to 45 in good health. The CDR3 spells CASSLSSGEETQYF. The CDR3 coding sequence is TGTGCCAGCAGCTTATCTAGCGGGGAAGAGACCCAGTACTTC. Together with reference TRBV7-6 and TRBJ2-5, the CDR3 gives the full variable domain: GAGVSQSPRYKVTKRGQDVALRCDPISGHVSLYWYRQALGQGPEFLTYFNYEAQQDKSGLPNDRFSAERPEGSISTLTIQRTEQRDSAMYRCASSLSSGEETQYFGPGTRLLVL.